Following are 11 T cell receptor beta chains from one sample sequenced in a study of T cell responses to AZD1222 COVID-19 vaccine. Measured with immunoSEQ multiplex PCR; TCRdb has only the in-frame clones, and not every one. The profile covers 100,000 to 150,000 clones, with over 90% appearing a single time and roughly 5.4% taken by the ten largest. Here the sequenced sample was peripheral blood, taken on day 0 of AZD1222 vaccination. These receptors all come from an adult in good health.

This chain uses TRBV18 with TRBJ1-6; no reliable D call. The V end was cut by 2 bases, the J end by 6 bases, with 14 bases between. Germline V gene sequence: CDR1 KGHSH, CDR2 LQKENI. The CDR3 spans 16 residues. The CDR3 here is CASSPSQPSVNSPLHF. CDR3 bases: TGTGCCAGCTCACCAAGTCAGCCAAGCGTTAATTCACCCCTCCACTTT.

This chain uses TRBV2 with TRBJ2-5; 7 positions agree with TRBD1. The trim removed 9 bases at V and 2 bases at J, leaving 6 bases unmatched. Per germline, CDR1 SNHLY and CDR2 FYNNEI. The CDR3 contains 13 residues. The CDR3 reads CASRGTAQETQYF. CDR3 coding DNA: TGTGCCAGTAGAGGGACAGCTCAAGAGACCCAGTACTTC.

This rearrangement joins TRBV6-1 to TRBJ1-2; no reliable D call. The germline V gene has CDR1 MNHNS and CDR2 SASEGT. V dropped 2 bases and J dropped 4 bases, with 11 bases sitting between them. The CDR3 is 14 residues long. CDR3 protein: CASSERTSLYGYTF. The CDR3 DNA follows: TGTGCCAGCAGTGAACGGACCTCCCTCTATGGCTACACCTTC.

This chain connects TRBV29-1 to TRBJ1-5; the match to TRBD1 covers 10 bases. Trimming cost V 4 bases and J 7 bases; bases outside gene matches: 4. Looked up from germline, CDR1 is SQVTM and CDR2 is ANQGSEA. The CDR3 contains 13 residues. CDR3 sequence: CSVAGTGDQPQHF. The CDR3, as DNA: TGCAGCGTTGCGGGGACAGGGGACCAGCCCCAGCATTTT.

The V and J genes are TRBV7-6 and TRBJ2-7, with 7 positions matching TRBD1. Germline CDR1 SGHVS, CDR2 FNYEAQ. The V and J ends lost 0 bases and 4 bases, in that order; junction bases with no gene match: 9. CDR3 size: 16 residues. DNA for the CDR3: TGTGCCAGCAGCTTAGCGCTGGGGACAGACCCTTACGAGCAGTACTTC. Protein sequence: CASSLALGTDPYEQYF.

The chain is built from TRBV12-3 or TRBV12-4 and TRBJ1-2, with D unclear. The CDR3 totals 12 residues. The V end lost 5 bases, the J end lost 7 bases, and 11 bases lay between the germline ends. CDR3 in amino acids: CASSPSGRGYTF. The CDR3 DNA follows: TGTGCCAGCAGTCCCTCCGGACGTGGCTACACCTTC.

The count of this clone is one. This sequence joins TRBV7-9 and TRBJ2-1, with D possibly matching TRBD1 (5 bases). The CDR3 is 13 amino acids. Germline loops: CDR1 SEHNR, CDR2 FQNEAQ (reference sequence). V lost 3 bases and J 9 bases, leaving 12 bases between the germline ends. CDR3 in amino acids: CASSFGQGTEQFF. CDR3 in DNA: TGTGCCAGCAGCTTCGGGCAGGGTACTGAGCAGTTCTTC. The full variable domain, completed using reference TRBV7-9 and TRBJ2-1, is DTGVSQNPRHKITKRGQNVTFRCDPISEHNRLYWYRQTLGQGPEFLTYFQNEAQLEKSRLLSDRFSAERPKGSFSTLEIQRTEQGDSAMYLCASSFGQGTEQFFGPGTRLTVL.

The gene calls are TRBV10-3 and TRBJ2-1, with D unclear. The CDR3 contains 13 residues. The germline V gene has CDR1 ENHRY and CDR2 SYGVKD. V lost 2 bases and J lost 8, with 10 bases in between. CDR3: CAISELLIDEQFF. The CDR3 DNA reads TGTGCCATCAGTGAGCTACTAATCGATGAGCAGTTCTTC.

This sequence joins TRBV28 and TRBJ1-5, with a weak D call TRBD1 (6 bases). Looked up from germline, CDR1 is MDHEN and CDR2 is SYDVKM. The CDR3 has 15 amino acids. V was shortened by 5 bases and J by 7 bases, with 18 bases between the two germline ends. As DNA, the CDR3 is TGTGCCAGCAGTCCCTTTTGGGGGGCTGGACAGCCCCAGCATTTT. It translates to CASSPFWGAGQPQHF. Full variable domain (missing parts from reference TRBV28 and TRBJ1-5): DVKVTQSSRYLVKRTGEKVFLECVQDMDHENMFWYRQDPGLGLRLIYFSYDVKMKEKGDIPEGYSVSREKKERFSLILESASTNQTSMYLCASSPFWGAGQPQHFGDGTRLSIL.

The chain is built from TRBV28 and TRBJ2-3; D is perhaps TRBD2 (6 bases). CDR3 length equals 14 residues. The ends were cut back, 0 bases at V and 9 bases at J, with 13 bases in the middle. Germline V gene lookup returns CDR1 MDHEN and CDR2 SYDVKM. CDR3 loop: CASSLWDGGHTQYF. The DNA for the CDR3 is TGTGCCAGCAGTTTATGGGACGGAGGGCACACGCAGTATTTT.

The chain links TRBV7-8 to TRBJ2-2; TRBD1 matches 8 bases. The germline V gene has CDR1 SGHVS and CDR2 FQNEAQ. J gave up 5 bases and V 8 bases, and 13 bases lay outside the gene matches. CDR3 length: 16 amino acids. CDR3 DNA sequence: TGTGCCAGCGGATTTGGTTCGGACAGGGAAACCGGGGAGCTGTTTTTT. Translated: CASGFGSDRETGELFF.